The T cell receptor (beta chain) under discussion was sequenced for a study of shared clonotypes between healthy human individuals. Study-level points and caveats: Relative to memory subsets, naive subsets generally showed larger estimated richness.

V lost 5 bases, J lost 6 bases, and 11 bases lay in between. Germline-derived CDR1 and CDR2 are MNHEY and SMNVEV (reference sequence). The CDR3 contains 12 residues. CD45RO negativity and positive selection for CCR7 defined naive CD8 cells, a population that excluded terminally differentiated effector memory CD45RA+ cells. A note on this clone: Antigen specificity is unknown. The sample contains more than one DNA sequence encoding this CDR3.

Each subset's genomic DNA was split evenly across several immunoSEQ plates. Generated by immunoSEQ multiplex PCR, the TCRdb table keeps only in-frame clones and is missing some. The table includes roughly 570,000 clones, roughly 98% detected once. The rearrangement joins TRBV27 to TRBJ2-7, with a possible D match to TRBD2 (6 bases). The receptor was isolated from a man aged 25-40 years in good health. Material for sequencing was naive CD8+ T cells sorted from blood. The DNA for the CDR3 is TGTGCCAGCAGTCCCCGCGGGGCCGAGCAGTACTTC. It specifies CASSPRGAEQYF.